Sequencing of this TCR beta chain was carried out in a study of blood T cell repertoires in COVID-19. V shed 5 bases, J shed 0 bases, and the junction held 4 bases outside the gene matches. Germline CDR1 MDHEN, CDR2 SYDVKM. The CDR3 is 15 amino acids. TCRdb keeps only in-frame clones here, not all; method: immunoSEQ multiplex PCR. Of about 72,000 clones listed, 90% were seen once; the top ten hold about a tenth. Sequenced input: peripheral blood. This sequence joins TRBV28 and TRBJ2-3; TRBD2 aligns across 8 bases. The origin of this receptor is a human donor in a cohort sampled during active COVID-19. The CDR3 DNA reads TGTGCCAGCAGTCCCCCGGGAGGGAGCACAGATACGCAGTATTTT. Translated, it gives CASSPPGGSTDTQYF.